The clone carrying this T cell receptor beta chain was seen repeatedly, ten times or more. The junction had 8 bases not matched to a gene; V was cut back by 2 bases and J by 4 bases. CDR1 MNHEY and CDR2 SVGEGT come from the germline V gene. The CDR3 consists of 18 residues. Time point indicated: newly diagnosed GD, antithyroid drugs for less than 3 months. Making the TCR library involved RNA that had been extracted from PBMCs. This specimen belongs to a study of regulatory T cells in long-lasting Graves disease. Construction of the TCR beta libraries employed iRepertoire HTBI primers in conjunction with Arm-PCR of CDR3 regions. TCRdb ran MiXCR on the multiplex PCR reads and lists one entry per CDR3 protein. The sample holds hundreds of thousands of distinct CDR3 sequences, around 15% seen once. These data also formed part of another study, on T cells in Graves' hyperthyroidism and ophthalmopathy.

This receptor was taken from a man in his forties with Graves disease. The rearrangement links TRBV6-2 or TRBV6-3 to TRBJ2-1; 13 nucleotides line up with TRBD2. The sample in question was peripheral blood mononuclear cells (PBMCs), obtained at new diagnosis, from a patient treated with antithyroid drugs. As DNA, the CDR3 is TGTGCCAGCAGTTACGGGACTAGCGGGGCGCACCCTTACAATGAGCAGTTCTTC. The encoded protein is CASSYGTSGAHPYNEQFF.